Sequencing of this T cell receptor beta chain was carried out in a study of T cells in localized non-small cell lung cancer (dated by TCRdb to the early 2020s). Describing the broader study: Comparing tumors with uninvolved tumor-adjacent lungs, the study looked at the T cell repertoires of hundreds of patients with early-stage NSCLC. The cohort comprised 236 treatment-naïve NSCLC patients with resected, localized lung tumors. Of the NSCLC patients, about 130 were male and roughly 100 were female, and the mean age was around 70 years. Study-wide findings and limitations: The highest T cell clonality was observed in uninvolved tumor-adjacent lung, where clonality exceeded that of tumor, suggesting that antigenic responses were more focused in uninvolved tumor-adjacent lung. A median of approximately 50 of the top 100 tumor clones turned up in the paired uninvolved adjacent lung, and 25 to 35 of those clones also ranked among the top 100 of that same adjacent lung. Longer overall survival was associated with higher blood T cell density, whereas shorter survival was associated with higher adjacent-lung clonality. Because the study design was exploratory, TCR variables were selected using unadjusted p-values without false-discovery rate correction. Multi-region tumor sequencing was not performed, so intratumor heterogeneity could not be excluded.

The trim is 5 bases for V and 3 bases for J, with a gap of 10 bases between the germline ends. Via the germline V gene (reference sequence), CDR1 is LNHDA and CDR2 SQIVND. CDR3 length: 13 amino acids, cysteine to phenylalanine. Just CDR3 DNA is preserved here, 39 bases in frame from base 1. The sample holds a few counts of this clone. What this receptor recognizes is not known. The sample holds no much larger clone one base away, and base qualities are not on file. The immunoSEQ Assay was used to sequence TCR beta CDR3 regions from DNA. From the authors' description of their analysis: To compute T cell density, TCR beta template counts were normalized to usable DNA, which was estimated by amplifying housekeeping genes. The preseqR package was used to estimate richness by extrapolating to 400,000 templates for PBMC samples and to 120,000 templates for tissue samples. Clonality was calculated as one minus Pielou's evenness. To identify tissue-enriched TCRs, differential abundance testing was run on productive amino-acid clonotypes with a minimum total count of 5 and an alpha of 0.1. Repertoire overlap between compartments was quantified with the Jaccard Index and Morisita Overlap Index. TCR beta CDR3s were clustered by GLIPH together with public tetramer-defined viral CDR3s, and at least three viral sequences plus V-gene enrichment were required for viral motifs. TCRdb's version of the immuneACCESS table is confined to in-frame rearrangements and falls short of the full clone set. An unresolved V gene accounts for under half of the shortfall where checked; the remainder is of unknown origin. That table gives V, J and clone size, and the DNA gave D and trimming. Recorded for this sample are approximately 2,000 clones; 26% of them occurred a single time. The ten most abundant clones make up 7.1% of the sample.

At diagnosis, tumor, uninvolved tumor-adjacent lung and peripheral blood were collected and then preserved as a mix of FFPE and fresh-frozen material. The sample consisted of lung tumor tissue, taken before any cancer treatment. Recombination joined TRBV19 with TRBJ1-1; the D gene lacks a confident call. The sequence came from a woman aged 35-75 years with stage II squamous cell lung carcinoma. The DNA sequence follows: TGTGCCAGTAGTTGGAACGGGGACACTGAAGCTTTCTTT. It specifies CASSWNGDTEAFF.